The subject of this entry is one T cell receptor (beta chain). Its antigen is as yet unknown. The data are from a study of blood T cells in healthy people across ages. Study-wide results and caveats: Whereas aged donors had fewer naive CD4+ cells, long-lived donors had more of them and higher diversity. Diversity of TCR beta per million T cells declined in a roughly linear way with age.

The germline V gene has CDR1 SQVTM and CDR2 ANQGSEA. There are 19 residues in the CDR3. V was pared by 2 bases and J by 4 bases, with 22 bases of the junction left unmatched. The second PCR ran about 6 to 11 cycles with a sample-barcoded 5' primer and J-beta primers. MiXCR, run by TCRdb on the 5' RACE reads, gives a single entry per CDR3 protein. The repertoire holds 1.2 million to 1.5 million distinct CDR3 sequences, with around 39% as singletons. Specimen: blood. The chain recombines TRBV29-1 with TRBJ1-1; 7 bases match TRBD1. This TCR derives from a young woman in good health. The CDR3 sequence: CSVEIWGLTGITLGTEAFF. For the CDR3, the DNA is TGCAGCGTTGAAATTTGGGGTCTGACAGGGATCACTCTTGGCACTGAAGCTTTCTTT.